One TCR beta chain is described in this entry. Its antigen is unknown. The data stem from a study of blood T cells in healthy people across ages. Isolation recovered at least 6.5 million PBMCs from every sample. The extraction recovered at least 5 micrograms of total RNA per sample. Study-level results: Roughly linear declines in TCR beta diversity per million T cells occurred with age.

Deletions cut 1 base from V and 5 bases from J, with 15 bases between. The CDR3 extends over 15 amino acids. Germline V gene data show CDR1 as MNHEY and CDR2 as SMNVEV (reference sequence). A J-beta primer mix and a sample-barcoded 5' primer were used in a second PCR of roughly 7 to 12 cycles. A template-switch adaptor that had 12 random nucleotides put a tag on each cDNA molecule. TCRdb re-called the 5' RACE reads through MiXCR, storing one row per CDR3 protein. The table lists about 830,000 distinct CDR3 sequences, roughly 60% of them singletons, with about 27% in the top ten. Sequenced material: blood. The chain couples TRBV27 to TRBJ2-7; D is unresolved. The receptor was isolated from a man aged 25-45 years in good health. The CDR3 DNA follows: TGTGCCAGCAGTTTATACAGTAGCCTCGTAGACGAGCAGTACTTC. It yields the protein CASSLYSSLVDEQYF.